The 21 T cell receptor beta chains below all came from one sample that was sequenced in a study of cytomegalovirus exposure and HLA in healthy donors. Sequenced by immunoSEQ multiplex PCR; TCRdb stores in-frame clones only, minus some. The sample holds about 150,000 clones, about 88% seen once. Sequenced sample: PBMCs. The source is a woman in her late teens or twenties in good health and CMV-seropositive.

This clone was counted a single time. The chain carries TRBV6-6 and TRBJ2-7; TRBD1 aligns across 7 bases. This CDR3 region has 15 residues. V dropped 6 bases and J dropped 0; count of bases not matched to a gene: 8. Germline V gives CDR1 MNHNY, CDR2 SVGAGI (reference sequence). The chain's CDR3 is CASRPGGDSSYEQYF. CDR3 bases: TGTGCCAGCAGGCCCGGTGGGGACAGCTCCTACGAGCAGTACTTC.

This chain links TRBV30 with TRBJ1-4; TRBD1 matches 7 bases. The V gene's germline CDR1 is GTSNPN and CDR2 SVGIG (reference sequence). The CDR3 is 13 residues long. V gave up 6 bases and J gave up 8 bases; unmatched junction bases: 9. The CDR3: CACTTGPPEKLFF. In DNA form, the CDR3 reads TGTGCCTGTACGACAGGGCCCCCGGAAAAACTGTTTTTT.

CDR3 nucleotide sequence: TGTGCCAGCAGTGACCGGGATACGCAGTATTTT. This encodes CASSDRDTQYF. This chain links TRBV6-1 with TRBJ2-3; D unresolved. The V end was cut by 3 bases, the J end by 6 bases, with 4 bases between. CDR3 length: 11 amino acids. CDR1 is MNHNS, CDR2 SASEGT, per germline.

Written as DNA, the CDR3 is TGTGCCAGCAGTGACTCGAACAGGGAAGTCTATGGCTACACCTTC. As protein: CASSDSNREVYGYTF. V is TRBV6-4 and J is TRBJ1-2, with D possibly being TRBD1 (6 bases). Between the trimmed V and J ends, which lost 0 bases and 4 bases, there was a span of 12 bases. Germline CDR1 MRHNA, CDR2 SNTAGT. The CDR3 covers 15 residues.

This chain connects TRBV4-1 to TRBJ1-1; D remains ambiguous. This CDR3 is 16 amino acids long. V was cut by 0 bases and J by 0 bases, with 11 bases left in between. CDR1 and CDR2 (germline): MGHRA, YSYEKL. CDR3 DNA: TGCGCCAGCAGCCAAGAGTATAGAAACTTGAACACTGAAGCTTTCTTT. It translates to CASSQEYRNLNTEAFF.

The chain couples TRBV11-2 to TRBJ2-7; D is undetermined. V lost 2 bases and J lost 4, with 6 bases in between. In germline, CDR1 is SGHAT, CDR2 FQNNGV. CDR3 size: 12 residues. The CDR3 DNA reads TGTGCCAGCAGCTTATCTCCTTACGAGCAGTACTTC. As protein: CASSLSPYEQYF. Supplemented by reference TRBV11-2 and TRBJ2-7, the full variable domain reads EAGVAQSPRYKIIEKRQSVAFWCNPISGHATLYWYQQILGQGPKLLIQFQNNGVVDDSQLPKDRFSAERLKGVDSTLKIQPAKLEDSAVYLCASSLSPYEQYFGPGTRLTVT.

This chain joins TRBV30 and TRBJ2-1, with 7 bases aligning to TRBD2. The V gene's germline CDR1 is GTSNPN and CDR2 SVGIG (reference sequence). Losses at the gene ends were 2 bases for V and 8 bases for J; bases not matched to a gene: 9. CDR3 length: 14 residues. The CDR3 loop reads CAWSRLAEEDEQFF. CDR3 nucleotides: TGTGCCTGGAGTAGGCTAGCGGAGGAAGATGAGCAGTTCTTC.

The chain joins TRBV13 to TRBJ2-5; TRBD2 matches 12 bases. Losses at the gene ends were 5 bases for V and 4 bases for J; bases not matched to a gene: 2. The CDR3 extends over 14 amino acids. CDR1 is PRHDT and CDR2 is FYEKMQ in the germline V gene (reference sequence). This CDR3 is CASSLAGGRETQYF. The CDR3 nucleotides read TGTGCCAGCAGCCTAGCGGGAGGGAGAGAGACCCAGTACTTC.

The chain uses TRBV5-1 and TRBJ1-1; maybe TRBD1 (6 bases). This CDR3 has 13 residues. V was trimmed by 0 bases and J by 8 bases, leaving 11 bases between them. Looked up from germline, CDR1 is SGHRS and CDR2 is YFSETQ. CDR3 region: CASSLVVTGEAFF. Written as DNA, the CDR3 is TGCGCCAGCAGCTTGGTGGTTACAGGGGAAGCTTTCTTT.

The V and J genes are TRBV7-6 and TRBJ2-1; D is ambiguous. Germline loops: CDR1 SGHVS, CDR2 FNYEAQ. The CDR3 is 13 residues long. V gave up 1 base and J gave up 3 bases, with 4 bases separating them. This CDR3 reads CASSLGLYNEQFF. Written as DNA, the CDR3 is TGTGCCAGCAGCTTAGGGCTCTACAATGAGCAGTTCTTC.

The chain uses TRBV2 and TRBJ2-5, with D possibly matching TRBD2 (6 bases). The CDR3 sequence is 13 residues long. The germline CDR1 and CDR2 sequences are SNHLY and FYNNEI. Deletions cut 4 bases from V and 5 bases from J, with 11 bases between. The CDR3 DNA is TGTGCCAGCAGTGTGGCTAGCGTTGAGACCCAGTACTTC. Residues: CASSVASVETQYF.

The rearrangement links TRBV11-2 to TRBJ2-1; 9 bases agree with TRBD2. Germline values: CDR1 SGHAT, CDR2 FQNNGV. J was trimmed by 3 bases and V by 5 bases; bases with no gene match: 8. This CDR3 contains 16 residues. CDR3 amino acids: CASSVWPSGIYNEQFF. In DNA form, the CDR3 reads TGTGCCAGCAGCGTATGGCCTAGCGGGATCTACAATGAGCAGTTCTTC.

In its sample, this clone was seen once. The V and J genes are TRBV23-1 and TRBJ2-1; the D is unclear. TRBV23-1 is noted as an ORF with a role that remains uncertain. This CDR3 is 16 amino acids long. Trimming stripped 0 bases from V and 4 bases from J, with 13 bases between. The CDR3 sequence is CASSQSWQESYNEQFF. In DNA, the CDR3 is TGCGCCAGCAGTCAATCGTGGCAGGAATCTTACAATGAGCAGTTCTTC.

The CDR3 nucleotides are TGCGCCAGCAGCTTGGCCCTAGGCCAAGAGACCCAGTACTTC. This sequence encodes CASSLALGQETQYF. J is TRBJ2-5 and V is TRBV5-1; D remains unclear. The CDR3 consists of 14 residues. V was clipped by 0 bases and J by 1 base, with 7 bases between them. Germline-derived CDR1 and CDR2 are SGHRS and YFSETQ.

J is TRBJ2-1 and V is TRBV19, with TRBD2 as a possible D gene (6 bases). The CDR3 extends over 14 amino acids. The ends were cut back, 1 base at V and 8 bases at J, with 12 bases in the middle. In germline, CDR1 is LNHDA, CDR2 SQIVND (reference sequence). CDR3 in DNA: TGTGCCAGTAGTATAGCGGGAGCTCCTTATGAGCAGTTCTTC. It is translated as CASSIAGAPYEQFF.

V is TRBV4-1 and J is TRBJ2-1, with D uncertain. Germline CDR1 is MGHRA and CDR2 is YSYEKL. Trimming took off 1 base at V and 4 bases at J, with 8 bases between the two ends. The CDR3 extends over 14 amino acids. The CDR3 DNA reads TGCGCCAGCAGCCAAGTTGACACGTACAATGAGCAGTTCTTC. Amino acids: CASSQVDTYNEQFF.

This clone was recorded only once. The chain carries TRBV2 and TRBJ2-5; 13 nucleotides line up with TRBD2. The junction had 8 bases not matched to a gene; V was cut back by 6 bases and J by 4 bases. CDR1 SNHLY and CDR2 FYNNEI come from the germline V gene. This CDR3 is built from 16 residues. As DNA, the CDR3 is TGTGCCAGCAGACGGACTAGCGGGAGACTGGGAGAGACCCAGTACTTC. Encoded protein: CASRRTSGRLGETQYF.

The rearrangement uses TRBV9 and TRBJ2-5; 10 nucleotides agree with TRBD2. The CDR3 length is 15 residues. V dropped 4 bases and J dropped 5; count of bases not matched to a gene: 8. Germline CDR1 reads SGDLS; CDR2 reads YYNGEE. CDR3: CASSQGDSGRETQYF. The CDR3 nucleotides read TGTGCCAGCAGCCAAGGCGATAGCGGGAGGGAGACCCAGTACTTC.

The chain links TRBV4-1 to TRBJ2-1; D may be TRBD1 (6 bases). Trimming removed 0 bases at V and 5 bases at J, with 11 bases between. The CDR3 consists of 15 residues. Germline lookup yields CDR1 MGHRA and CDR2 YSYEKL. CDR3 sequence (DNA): TGCGCCAGCAGCCAAGAAAGGACAGCCGACAATGAGCAGTTCTTC. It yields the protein CASSQERTADNEQFF.

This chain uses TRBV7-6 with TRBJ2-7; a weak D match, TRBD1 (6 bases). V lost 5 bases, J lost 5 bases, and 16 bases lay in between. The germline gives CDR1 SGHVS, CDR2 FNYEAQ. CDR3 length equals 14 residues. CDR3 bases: TGTGCCAGCAGCACAAGACAGGCTGGGCACGAGCAGTACTTC. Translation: CASSTRQAGHEQYF.

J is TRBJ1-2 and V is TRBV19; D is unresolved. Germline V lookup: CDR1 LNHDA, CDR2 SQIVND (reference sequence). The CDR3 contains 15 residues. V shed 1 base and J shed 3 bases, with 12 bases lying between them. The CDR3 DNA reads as TGTGCCAGTAGTATAGGAGGAGGCCGGGACTATGGCTACACCTTC. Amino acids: CASSIGGGRDYGYTF.